One and the same sample provided the 24 T cell receptor beta chains below, sequenced in a study of shared clonotypes between healthy human individuals. Sequenced by immunoSEQ multiplex PCR; TCRdb stores in-frame clones only, minus some. In the table there are millions of clones, roughly 92% of which are singletons. Specimen: naive CD4+ T cells sorted from blood. As to subset: CD45RA+ positively selected. These receptors originate from a man between 18 and 29 years old in good health.

The chain uses TRBV6-5 and TRBJ1-5; D unresolved. Trimming removed 0 bases from V and 3 bases from J, with 9 bases in between. CDR1 is MNHEY, CDR2 SVGAGI, per germline. The CDR3 totals 15 residues. CDR3 DNA sequence: TGTGCCAGCAGTTACTCCCCCGGGGACAATCAGCCCCAGCATTTT. Translation gives CASSYSPGDNQPQHF.

The V gene is TRBV28, the J gene TRBJ1-2; the D is unclear. Per the germline V gene, CDR1 is MDHEN and CDR2 is SYDVKM. This CDR3 region has 15 residues. The V gene lost 6 bases and the J gene lost 0 bases, with 14 bases spanning the gap. CDR3 in DNA: TGTGCCAGCAGCTCCACCGCCGGCACTAACTATGGCTACACCTTC. This encodes CASSSTAGTNYGYTF.

The chain is built from TRBV19 and TRBJ1-1; TRBD1 matches 11 bases. The CDR3 runs to 17 residues. Germline CDR1 reads LNHDA; CDR2 reads SQIVND (reference sequence). V trimming: 6 bases; J trimming: 1 base; junction bases outside the gene matches: 10. The CDR3 DNA follows: TGTGCCAGTAGAGAGATAGGACAGGGGGCGGCGAACACTGAAGCTTTCTTT. Its translation: CASREIGQGAANTEAFF.

Points on this clone: In the same sample, other DNA sequences code for this CDR3. The chain employs TRBV10-1 and TRBJ1-6, with 9 bases that match TRBD1. J lost 8 bases, V lost 5 bases, and 1 base had no gene match. The CDR3 has 13 amino acids. Per germline, CDR1 WNHNN and CDR2 SYGVQD (reference sequence). The CDR3 sequence is CASSRDRDSPLHF. In nucleotides, the CDR3 is TGCGCCAGCAGTCGGGACAGGGATTCACCCCTCCACTTT.

The gene calls are TRBV13 and TRBJ1-3, with D perhaps TRBD1 (6 bases). This CDR3 has 17 residues. Germline CDR1 and CDR2: PRHDT and FYEKMQ (reference sequence). The V end was cut by 5 bases, the J end by 3 bases, with 20 bases between. The DNA for the CDR3 is TGTGCCAGCAGCCATAACCCCAGGGGTTTCGGTGGAAACACCATATATTTT. This codes for CASSHNPRGFGGNTIYF.

The chain employs TRBV29-1 and TRBJ1-4, with D possibly being TRBD1 (5 bases). Trimming cost V 7 bases and J 0 bases, with 15 bases left between them. Germline V gene sequence: CDR1 SQVTM, CDR2 ANQGSEA. This CDR3 region has 15 residues. Here the CDR3 DNA reads TGCAGCGCCCTCGGGGCCTCAACAACTAATGAAAAACTGTTTTTT. Translated: CSALGASTTNEKLFF.

The chain joins TRBV28 to TRBJ2-7; the D is unclear. The CDR3 is made up of 11 amino acids. Trimming stripped 2 bases from V and 11 bases from J, with 10 bases between. CDR1 is MDHEN and CDR2 is SYDVKM in the germline V gene. The CDR3 nucleotides are TGTGCCAGCAGTTTAGGGGAAGGGAAGTACTTC. Its protein product is CASSLGEGKYF.

This rearrangement joins TRBV11-2 to TRBJ2-7, with TRBD1 identical over 11 bases. V lost 5 bases to trimming and J lost 3 bases; unmatched junction nucleotides: 6. This CDR3 region has 15 residues. CDR1 is SGHAT and CDR2 is FQNNGV in the germline V gene. DNA for the CDR3: TGTGCCAGCAGCCGTGCCGGGACAGGGGGCTACGAGCAGTACTTC. Protein product: CASSRAGTGGYEQYF.

The gene calls are TRBV19 and TRBJ1-4; 7 bases line up with TRBD1. This CDR3 is built from 14 residues. Per the germline V gene, CDR1 is LNHDA and CDR2 is SQIVND (reference sequence). V was clipped by 5 bases and J by 5 bases; unmatched bases: 5. CDR3 bases: TGTGCCAGTAGTCGGGACAGCATAAATGAAAAACTGTTTTTT. This gives the protein CASSRDSINEKLFF.

This clone was seen only a few times. The V gene is TRBV19, the J gene TRBJ2-1, with 9 bases identical to TRBD2. This CDR3 is 14 amino acids long. In germline, CDR1 is LNHDA, CDR2 SQIVND (reference sequence). J was trimmed by 6 bases and V by 8 bases; bases with no gene match: 8. CDR3 region: CASDPGTSFNEQFF. CDR3 in DNA: TGTGCCAGTGACCCCGGGACTAGCTTCAATGAGCAGTTCTTC.

The chain carries TRBV10-1 and TRBJ1-2, with D uncertain. The germline V gene has CDR1 WNHNN and CDR2 SYGVQD (reference sequence). V was clipped by 3 bases and J by 5 bases, with 7 bases between them. CDR3 length: 12 residues. CDR3 protein: CASSEQLYGYTF. The CDR3 coding sequence is TGCGCCAGCAGTGAACAGCTTTATGGCTACACCTTC.

This chain joins TRBV9 and TRBJ2-5, with 10 bases that match TRBD1. Looked up from germline, CDR1 is SGDLS and CDR2 is YYNGEE. This CDR3 region has 15 residues. V shed 3 bases, J shed 5 bases, and the junction held 7 bases outside the gene matches. The chain's CDR3 is CASSAAGTGVETQYF. CDR3 nucleotide sequence: TGTGCCAGCAGCGCAGCCGGGACAGGGGTCGAGACCCAGTACTTC.

This chain connects TRBV19 to TRBJ1-1, with TRBD1 as a possible D gene (6 bases). CDR1 and CDR2 (germline): LNHDA, SQIVND (reference sequence). Trimming took 6 bases from V and 5 from J, leaving 19 bases between them. The CDR3 length is 15 residues. The CDR3 loop reads CASRPSGEGGTEAFF. The CDR3 bases are TGTGCCAGTAGACCCTCGGGGGAGGGGGGTACTGAAGCTTTCTTT.

The V gene is TRBV5-8, the J gene TRBJ2-5; 7 bases are shared with TRBD2. J lost 2 bases, V lost 4 bases, and 5 bases had no gene match. CDR1 and CDR2 from the germline V gene are SGHTS and YDEGEE. The length of the CDR3 is 14 residues. The CDR3 DNA is TGTGCCAGCAGCCCTTGGGGACTACAAGAGACCCAGTACTTC. Translated: CASSPWGLQETQYF.

The chain combines TRBV30 with TRBJ2-1; weak D call: TRBD2 (6 bases). The V and J ends lost 3 bases and 11 bases respectively, with 14 bases between them. The CDR3 covers 12 residues. Looked up from germline, CDR1 is GTSNPN and CDR2 is SVGIG (reference sequence). In nucleotides, the CDR3 is TGTGCCTGGAGCCCCTTAGGAGGGAAGCAGTTCTTC. Amino acid sequence: CAWSPLGGKQFF. The complete variable domain, with remaining parts taken from reference TRBV30 and TRBJ2-1, reads SQTIHQWPATLVQPVGSPLSLECTVEGTSNPNLYWYRQAAGRGLQLLFYSVGIGQISSEVPQNLSASRPQDRQFILSSKKLLLSDSGFYLCAWSPLGGKQFFGPGTRLTVL.

The V call is TRBV19, the J call TRBJ1-4; D gene ambiguous. Germline V gives CDR1 LNHDA, CDR2 SQIVND (reference sequence). Trimming cost V 3 bases and J 5 bases, with 13 bases left between them. This CDR3 region has 15 residues. CDR3 region: CASSMQGFPNEKLFF. For the CDR3, the DNA is TGTGCCAGTAGTATGCAAGGCTTTCCGAATGAAAAACTGTTTTTT. Complete variable domain (other parts from reference TRBV19 and TRBJ1-4): DGGITQSPKYLFRKEGQNVTLSCEQNLNHDAMYWYRQDPGQGLRLIYYSQIVNDFQKGDIAEGYSVSREKKESFPLTVTSAQKNPTAFYLCASSMQGFPNEKLFFGSGTQLSVL.

The gene calls are TRBV4-1 and TRBJ1-5; 7 nucleotides line up with TRBD1. Looked up from germline, CDR1 is MGHRA and CDR2 is YSYEKL. This CDR3 spans 16 amino acids. Unmatched junction bases numbered 6, after V lost 4 bases and J lost 0 bases. The DNA for the CDR3 is TGCGCCAGCAGCCGAACCAGGGGGGATAGCAATCAGCCCCAGCATTTT. It yields the protein CASSRTRGDSNQPQHF.

V gene TRBV2 combines with J gene TRBJ2-6, with 8 bases matching TRBD1. The CDR3 is 17 amino acids. Germline lookup yields CDR1 SNHLY and CDR2 FYNNEI. V shed 7 bases and J 0 bases; nucleotides not matched to a gene: 8. CDR3 coding DNA: TGTGCCAGCAATCAGGGGGACAGGCGCTCTGGGGCCAACGTCCTGACTTTC. Its protein product is CASNQGDRRSGANVLTF.

This sequence joins TRBV14 and TRBJ2-3, with a weak D call TRBD2 (5 bases). The V gene lost 0 bases and the J gene lost 9 bases, with 10 bases spanning the gap. Germline values: CDR1 SGHDN, CDR2 FVKESK. This CDR3 is 13 amino acids long. CDR3 region: CASSQDPDLTQYF. Here the CDR3 DNA reads TGTGCCAGCAGCCAAGACCCGGACTTGACGCAGTATTTT.

The chain has TRBV5-1 and TRBJ2-1; possibly TRBD1 for D (6 bases). Per germline, CDR1 SGHRS and CDR2 YFSETQ. This CDR3 has 13 residues. V was cut by 0 bases and J by 9 bases, with 10 bases left in between. CDR3 nucleotide sequence: TGCGCCAGCAGCTTGGACAGGGAAGGTGAGCAGTTCTTC. Encoded protein: CASSLDREGEQFF. The full variable domain, completed using reference TRBV5-1 and TRBJ2-1, is KAGVTQTPRYLIKTRGQQVTLSCSPISGHRSVSWYQQTPGQGLQFLFEYFSETQRNKGNFPGRFSGRQFSNSRSEMNVSTLELGDSALYLCASSLDREGEQFFGPGTRLTVL.

The rearrangement links TRBV7-6 to TRBJ2-3, with 8 bases matching TRBD2. The V and J ends lost 1 base and 2 bases, in that order; junction bases with no gene match: 8. CDR1 is SGHVS and CDR2 is FNYEAQ in the germline V gene. The CDR3 spans 17 residues. CDR3 sequence reads: CASSLGITSGSTDTQYF. As DNA, the CDR3 is TGTGCCAGCAGCTTAGGAATTACTAGCGGCTCCACAGATACGCAGTATTTT.

This rearrangement joins TRBV6-5 to TRBJ2-5; 7 nucleotides match TRBD1. Germline V CDR1 and CDR2: MNHEY, SVGAGI. The junction had 7 bases not matched to a gene; V was cut back by 2 bases and J by 7 bases. The length of the CDR3 is 14 residues. The CDR3 reads CASSYLTGVGTQYF. CDR3 sequence (DNA): TGTGCCAGCAGTTACCTCACAGGGGTGGGGACCCAGTACTTC.

The V and J genes are TRBV7-2 and TRBJ1-1, with D possibly matching TRBD1 (5 bases). Germline CDR1 and CDR2: SGHTA and FQGNSA. Between the trimmed V and J ends, which lost 2 bases and 5 bases, there was a span of 12 bases. The CDR3 runs to 14 residues. The CDR3 loop is CASSLSTGRTEAFF. The CDR3, as DNA: TGTGCCAGCAGCTTATCTACAGGTCGGACTGAAGCTTTCTTT.

This clone was counted once. The rearrangement links TRBV25-1 to TRBJ1-4; D is uncertain. V was cut by 3 bases and J by 4 bases, with 9 bases left in between. The V gene's germline CDR1 is MGHDK and CDR2 SYGVNS. The CDR3 runs to 14 residues. The CDR3 region has the DNA TGTGCCAGCAGTGACAGTACCCTTAATGAAAAACTGTTTTTT. Residues: CASSDSTLNEKLFF.